This note documents a single T cell receptor (beta chain) sequence. In the source study's methods: For nucleated cells, counts were estimated from reference gene primer amplification. Assay: immunoSEQ multiplex PCR; the TCRdb copy retains only in-frame clones and omits some. That table furnishes V, J and clone size, whereas the DNA furnished D and trimming. The repertoire consists of tens of thousands of clones, with around 80% occurring once and the leading ten covering over 15%. The sample is drawn from a study of blood T cell repertoires in COVID-19. The overall study: COVID-19 samples from acute and convalescent phases originated in the United States, Italy and Spain. Nucleic acid was either cDNA or gDNA, and it came from T cells, B-cell-depleted T cells, or PBMCs.

This TCR was recovered from a woman aged 55-70 years with acute or convalescent COVID-19. Input material: peripheral blood.

CDR3 DNA: TGTGCCAGCAGCACGACAGGGGTGAACACTGAAGCTTTCTTT. As protein: CASSTTGVNTEAFF. The rearrangement uses TRBV9 and TRBJ1-1; 8 nucleotides line up with TRBD1. The CDR3 spans 14 residues. Germline V CDR1 and CDR2: SGDLS, YYNGEE. Trimming at V came to 4 bases and at J to 0 bases, leaving 2 bases not matched to a gene.